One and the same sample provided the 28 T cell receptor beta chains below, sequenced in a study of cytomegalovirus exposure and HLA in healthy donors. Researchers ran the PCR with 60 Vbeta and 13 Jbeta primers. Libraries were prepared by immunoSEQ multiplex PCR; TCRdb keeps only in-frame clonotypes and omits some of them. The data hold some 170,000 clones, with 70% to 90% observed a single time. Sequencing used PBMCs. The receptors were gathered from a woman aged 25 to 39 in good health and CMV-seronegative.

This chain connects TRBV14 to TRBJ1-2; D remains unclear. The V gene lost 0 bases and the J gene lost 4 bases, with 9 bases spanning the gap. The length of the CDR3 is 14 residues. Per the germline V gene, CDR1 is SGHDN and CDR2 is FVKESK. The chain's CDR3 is CASSQERQSYGYTF. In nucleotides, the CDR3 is TGTGCCAGCAGCCAAGAGAGGCAGAGCTATGGCTACACCTTC.

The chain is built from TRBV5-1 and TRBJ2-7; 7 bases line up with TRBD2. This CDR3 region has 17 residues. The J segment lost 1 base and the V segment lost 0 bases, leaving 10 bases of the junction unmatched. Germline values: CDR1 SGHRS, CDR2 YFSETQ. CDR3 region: CASSLALSTSASYEQYF. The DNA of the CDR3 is TGCGCCAGCAGCTTGGCGCTTTCCACTAGCGCTTCCTACGAGCAGTACTTC.

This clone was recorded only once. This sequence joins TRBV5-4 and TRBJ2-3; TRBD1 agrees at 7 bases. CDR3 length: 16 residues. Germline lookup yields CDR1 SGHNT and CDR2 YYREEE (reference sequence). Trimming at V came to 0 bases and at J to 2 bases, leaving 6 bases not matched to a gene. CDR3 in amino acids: CASSLEGQRFTDTQYF. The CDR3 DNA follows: TGTGCCAGCAGCTTGGAGGGACAGAGATTCACAGATACGCAGTATTTT.

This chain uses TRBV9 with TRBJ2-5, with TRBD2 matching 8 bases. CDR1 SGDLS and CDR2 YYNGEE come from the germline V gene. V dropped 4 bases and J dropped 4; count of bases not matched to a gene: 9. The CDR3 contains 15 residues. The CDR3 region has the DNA TGTGCCAGCAGCCTCTCCGGGGGGGCAGGAGAGACCCAGTACTTC. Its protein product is CASSLSGGAGETQYF.

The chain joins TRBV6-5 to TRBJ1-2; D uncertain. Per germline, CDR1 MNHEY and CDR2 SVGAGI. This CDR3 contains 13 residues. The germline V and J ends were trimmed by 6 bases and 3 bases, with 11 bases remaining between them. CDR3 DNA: TGTGCCAGCAGAATGAGCCAGGACTATGGCTACACCTTC. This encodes CASRMSQDYGYTF.

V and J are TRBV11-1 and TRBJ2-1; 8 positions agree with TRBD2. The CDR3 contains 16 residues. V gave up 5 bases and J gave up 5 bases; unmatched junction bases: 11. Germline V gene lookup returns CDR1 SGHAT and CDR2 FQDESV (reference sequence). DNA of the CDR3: TGTGCCAGCAGCCCCCGGGGAGCGGGAGTAAACAATGAGCAGTTCTTC. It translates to CASSPRGAGVNNEQFF.

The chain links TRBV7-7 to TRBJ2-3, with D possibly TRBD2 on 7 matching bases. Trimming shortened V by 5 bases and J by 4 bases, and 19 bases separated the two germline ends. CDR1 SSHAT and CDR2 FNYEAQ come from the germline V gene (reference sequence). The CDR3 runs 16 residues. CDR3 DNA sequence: TGTGCCAGCAGCCCAAGGGGGGGCGCTCGGGCAGATACGCAGTATTTT. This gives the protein CASSPRGGARADTQYF.

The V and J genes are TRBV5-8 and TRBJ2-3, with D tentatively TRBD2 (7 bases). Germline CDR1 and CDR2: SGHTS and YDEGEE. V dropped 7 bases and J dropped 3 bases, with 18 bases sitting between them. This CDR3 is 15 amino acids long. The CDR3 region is CASLQYGGPTDTQYF. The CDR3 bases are TGTGCCAGCCTACAATACGGGGGGCCGACAGATACGCAGTATTTT.

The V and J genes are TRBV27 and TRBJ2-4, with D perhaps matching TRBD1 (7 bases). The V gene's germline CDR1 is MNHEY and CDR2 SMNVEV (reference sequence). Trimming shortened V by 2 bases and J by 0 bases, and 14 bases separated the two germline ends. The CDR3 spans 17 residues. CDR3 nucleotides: TGTGCCAGCAGTTTAAGGGGGGACAGTCTAGCCAAAAACATTCAGTACTTC. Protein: CASSLRGDSLAKNIQYF.

Here the CDR3 reads CASQDRVNQPQHF. The CDR3, as DNA: TGTGCCTCCCAGGACAGGGTCAATCAGCCCCAGCATTTT. J is TRBJ1-5 and V is TRBV19; the match to TRBD1 covers 8 bases. The CDR3 consists of 13 residues. The germline gives CDR1 LNHDA, CDR2 SQIVND (reference sequence). With V trimmed by 11 bases and J by 3 bases, 6 bases remained unmatched.

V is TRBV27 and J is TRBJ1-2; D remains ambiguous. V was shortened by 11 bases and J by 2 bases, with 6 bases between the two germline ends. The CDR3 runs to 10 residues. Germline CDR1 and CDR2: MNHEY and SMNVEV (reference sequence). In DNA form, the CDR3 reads TGTGCCCCTCAGAACTATGGCTACACCTTC. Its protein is CAPQNYGYTF.

In DNA, the CDR3 is TGTGCCAGTTGGGACAGCCTCAACTATGGCTACACCTTC. Protein product: CASWDSLNYGYTF. This chain joins TRBV19 and TRBJ1-2, with 7 bases lining up with TRBD1. V gave up 8 bases and J gave up 2 bases; unmatched junction bases: 5. Germline CDR1 and CDR2: LNHDA and SQIVND (reference sequence). The CDR3 has 13 amino acids.

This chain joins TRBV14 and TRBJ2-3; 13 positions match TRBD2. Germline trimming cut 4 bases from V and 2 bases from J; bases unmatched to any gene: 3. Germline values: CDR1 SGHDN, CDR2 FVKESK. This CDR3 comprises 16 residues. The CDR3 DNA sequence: TGTGCCAGCAGCCCCGGACTAGCGGGGGTCACAGATACGCAGTATTTT. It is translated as CASSPGLAGVTDTQYF.

The CDR3 is CAWSTSGSWSTDTQYF. CDR3 nucleotide sequence: TGTGCCTGGAGCACTAGCGGGAGTTGGTCCACAGATACGCAGTATTTT. V is TRBV30 and J is TRBJ2-3, with TRBD2 matching over 11 bases. The CDR3 extends over 16 amino acids. Unmatched junction bases numbered 7, after V lost 3 bases and J lost 2 bases. Germline V gene data show CDR1 as GTSNPN and CDR2 as SVGIG (reference sequence).

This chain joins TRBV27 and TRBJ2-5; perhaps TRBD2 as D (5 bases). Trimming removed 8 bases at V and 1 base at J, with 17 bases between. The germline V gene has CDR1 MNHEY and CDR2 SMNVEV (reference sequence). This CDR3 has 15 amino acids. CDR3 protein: CASPTPKAAQETQYF. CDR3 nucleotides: TGTGCCAGCCCGACCCCCAAAGCGGCCCAAGAGACCCAGTACTTC.

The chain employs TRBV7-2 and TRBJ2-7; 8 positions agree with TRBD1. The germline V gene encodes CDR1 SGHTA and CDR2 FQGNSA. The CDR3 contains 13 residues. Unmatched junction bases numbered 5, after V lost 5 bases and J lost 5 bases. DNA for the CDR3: TGTGCCAGCAGCCGGACAGGGTCCCACGAGCAGTACTTC. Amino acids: CASSRTGSHEQYF.

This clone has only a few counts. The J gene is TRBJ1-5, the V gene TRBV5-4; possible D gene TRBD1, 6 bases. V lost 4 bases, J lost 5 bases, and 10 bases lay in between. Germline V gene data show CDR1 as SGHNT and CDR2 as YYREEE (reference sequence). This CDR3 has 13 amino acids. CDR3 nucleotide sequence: TGTGCCAGCAGCCAACAGGGAGATCAGCCCCAGCATTTT. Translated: CASSQQGDQPQHF.

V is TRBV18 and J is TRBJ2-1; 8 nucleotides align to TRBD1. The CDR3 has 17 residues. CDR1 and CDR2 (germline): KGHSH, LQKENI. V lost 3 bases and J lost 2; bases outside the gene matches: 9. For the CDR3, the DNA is TGTGCCAGCTCACCGCTCCCGGGACAGGCCCCCTACAATGAGCAGTTCTTC. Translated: CASSPLPGQAPYNEQFF.

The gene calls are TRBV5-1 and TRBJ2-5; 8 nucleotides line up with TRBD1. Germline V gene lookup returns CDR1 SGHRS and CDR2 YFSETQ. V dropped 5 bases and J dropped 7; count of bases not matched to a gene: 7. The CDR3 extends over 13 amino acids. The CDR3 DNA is TGCGCCAGCAGTTATGGACAGGGCGGGACCCAGTACTTC. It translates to CASSYGQGGTQYF.

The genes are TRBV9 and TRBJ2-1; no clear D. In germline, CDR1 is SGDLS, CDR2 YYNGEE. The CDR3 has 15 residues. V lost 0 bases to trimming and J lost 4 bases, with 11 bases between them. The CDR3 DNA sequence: TGTGCCAGCAGCGTAGTCCCCCCCGGGTACAATGAGCAGTTCTTC. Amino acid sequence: CASSVVPPGYNEQFF.

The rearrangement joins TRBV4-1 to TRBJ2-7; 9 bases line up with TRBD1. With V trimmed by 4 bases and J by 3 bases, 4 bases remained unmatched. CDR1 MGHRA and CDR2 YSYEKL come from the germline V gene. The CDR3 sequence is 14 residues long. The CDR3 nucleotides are TGCGCCAGCAGCCGAGACAGGGGGTTCTACGAGCAGTACTTC. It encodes CASSRDRGFYEQYF.

The CDR3 DNA sequence: TGTGCCAGCAGGACCCCGGACAGGGATGGCTACACCTTC. Translated: CASRTPDRDGYTF. The chain has TRBV6-1 and TRBJ1-2; 8 nucleotides line up with TRBD1. Trimming at V came to 6 bases and at J to 6 bases, leaving 6 bases not matched to a gene. This CDR3 has 13 residues. CDR1 MNHNS and CDR2 SASEGT come from the germline V gene.

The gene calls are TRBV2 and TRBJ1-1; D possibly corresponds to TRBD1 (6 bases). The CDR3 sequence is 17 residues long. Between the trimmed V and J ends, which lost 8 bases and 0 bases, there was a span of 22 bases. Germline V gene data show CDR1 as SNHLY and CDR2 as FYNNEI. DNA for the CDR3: TGTGCCAGCTCCGTGACCGGACAGATATTCATGAACACTGAAGCTTTCTTT. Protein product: CASSVTGQIFMNTEAFF.

DNA for the CDR3: TGTGCCAGCTCCCACAAAGACAGGGGCTATGGCTACACCTTC. Residues: CASSHKDRGYGYTF. The chain couples TRBV18 to TRBJ1-2; TRBD1 matches at 8 bases. CDR1 is KGHSH and CDR2 is LQKENI in the germline V gene. The V gene end was trimmed by 6 bases and the J gene end by 4 bases; junction bases not matched to a gene: 7. This CDR3 spans 14 amino acids. The full variable domain, with the rest looked up from reference TRBV18 and TRBJ1-2, is NAGVMQNPRHLVRRRGQEARLRCSPMKGHSHVYWYRQLPEEGLKFMVYLQKENIIDESGMPKERFSAEFPKEGPSILRIQQVVRGDSAAYFCASSHKDRGYGYTFGSGTRLTVV.

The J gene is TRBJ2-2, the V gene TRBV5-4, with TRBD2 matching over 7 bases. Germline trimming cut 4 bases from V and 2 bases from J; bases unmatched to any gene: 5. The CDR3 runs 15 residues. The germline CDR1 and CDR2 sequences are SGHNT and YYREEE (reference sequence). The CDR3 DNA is TGTGCCAGCAGCACCGGGACTATTAACACCGGGGAGCTGTTTTTT. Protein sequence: CASSTGTINTGELFF.

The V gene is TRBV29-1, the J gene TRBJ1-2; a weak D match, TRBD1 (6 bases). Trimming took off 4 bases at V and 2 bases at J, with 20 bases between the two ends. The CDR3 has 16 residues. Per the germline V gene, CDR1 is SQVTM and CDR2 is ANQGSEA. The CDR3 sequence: CSVGFGVGQLNYGYTF. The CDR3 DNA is TGCAGCGTTGGGTTCGGAGTTGGACAGCTAAACTATGGCTACACCTTC.

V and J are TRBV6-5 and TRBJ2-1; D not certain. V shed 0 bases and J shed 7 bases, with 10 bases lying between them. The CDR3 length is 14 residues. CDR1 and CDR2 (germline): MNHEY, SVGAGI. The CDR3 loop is CASSYSSLENEQFF. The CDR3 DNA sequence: TGTGCCAGCAGTTACTCCTCACTTGAAAATGAGCAGTTCTTC.

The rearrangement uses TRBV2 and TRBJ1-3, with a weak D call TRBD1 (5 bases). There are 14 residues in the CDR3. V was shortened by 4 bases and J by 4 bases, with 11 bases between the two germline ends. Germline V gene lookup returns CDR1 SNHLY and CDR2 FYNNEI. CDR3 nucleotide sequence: TGTGCCAGCAGTGGGCAGGGATCCGGAAACACCATATATTTT. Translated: CASSGQGSGNTIYF. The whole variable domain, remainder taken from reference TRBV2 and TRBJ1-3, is EPEVTQTPSHQVTQMGQEVILRCVPISNHLYFYWYRQILGQKVEFLVSFYNNEISEKSEIFDDQFSVERPDGSNFTLKIRSTKLEDSAMYFCASSGQGSGNTIYFGEGSWLTVV.